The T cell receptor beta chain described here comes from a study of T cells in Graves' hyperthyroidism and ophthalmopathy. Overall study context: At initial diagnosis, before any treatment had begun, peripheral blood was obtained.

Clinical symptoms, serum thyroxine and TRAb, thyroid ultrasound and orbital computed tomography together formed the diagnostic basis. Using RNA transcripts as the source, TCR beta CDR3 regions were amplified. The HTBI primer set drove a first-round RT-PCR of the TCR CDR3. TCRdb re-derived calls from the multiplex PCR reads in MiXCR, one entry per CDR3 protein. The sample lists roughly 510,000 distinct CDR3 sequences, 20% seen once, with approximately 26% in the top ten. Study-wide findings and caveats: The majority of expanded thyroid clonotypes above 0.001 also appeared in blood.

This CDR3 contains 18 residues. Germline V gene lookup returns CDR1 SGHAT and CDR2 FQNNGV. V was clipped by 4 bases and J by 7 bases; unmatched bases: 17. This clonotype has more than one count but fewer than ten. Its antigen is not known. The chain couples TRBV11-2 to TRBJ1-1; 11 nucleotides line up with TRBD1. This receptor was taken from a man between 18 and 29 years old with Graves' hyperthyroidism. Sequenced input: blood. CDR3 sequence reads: CASSSGGFGQGASDEAFF. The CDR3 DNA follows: TGTGCCAGCAGCTCGGGGGGATTCGGACAGGGGGCTAGTGATGAAGCTTTCTTT.